The T cell receptor beta chain under discussion was sequenced for a study of T cell repertoires in cytomegalovirus infection (dated 2019 in TCRdb). Some background on the complete study: Donor HLA type was relevant to the analysis, as public TCR beta signatures indicated carriage of CMV infection together with the matching HLA type. Broader findings and caveats from the paper: The ex vivo response was dominated by HLA-C-restricted CMV-specific TCR beta clonotypes, which also provided the single most frequent clonotype in two of eight donors. In both this cohort and an independent roughly 400-donor cohort, the cumulative frequency of public TCR beta family members distinguished carriers of CMV infection plus the relevant HLA type.

Trimming takes 3 bases from V and 5 bases from J, and the germline ends sit 16 bases apart. The CDR3 covers 15 residues, taking in both the cysteine and the phenylalanine. Only the CDR3 part of the read is kept: 45 bases, read in frame from the first base. CDR1 and CDR2 (LNHDA, SQIVND) derive from the germline V gene (reference sequence). This clonotype was recorded at least ten times. The antigen it binds to is not known. No much larger clonotype is one base removed from it; base qualities were not supplied. The sequencer was an Illumina HiSeq 1500. TCRdb reprocessed the public reads (quality trimming at Q25 with fastp, clone calling with MiXCR) and kept in-frame beta chains. Rows merge per CDR3 protein into single entries with the most common DNA and genes. In this sample the table shows more than 75,000 distinct CDR3 sequences, 3.7% of which occur a single time. 3.5% to 6% of the sample belongs to the ten largest clones.

The chain uses TRBV19 and TRBJ1-1; the D gene lacks a confident call. The source of this sequence is a human donor in good health (CMV status not recorded). Some clones in this sample may be carry-over from other donors' samples. Sequencing was carried out using PBMCs. This receptor carries the CDR3 CASSIDPAGRTEAFF. The nucleotide sequence reads as follows: TGTGCCAGTAGTATCGACCCCGCGGGGAGGACTGAAGCTTTCTTT.